The clone carrying this TCR beta chain has ten or more counts. The antigen remains unidentified. These data originate in a study of human T cells and chemical hapten exposure. The overall study: It was small differences in pooled library volume that mainly caused per-sample TCR yields to vary.

V shed 8 bases and J 12 bases; nucleotides not matched to a gene: 13. The CDR3 runs 15 residues. A single record per CDR3 protein comes from TCRdb applying MiXCR to the RACE reads. The profile shows approximately 50,000 distinct CDR3 sequences, about 10% of them singletons. As for time point: pre-sensitization, week 0. The treatment: therapeutic diphenylcyclopropenone sensitization with weekly scalp DPC. General study results and limits: Expanded TCRs made up significantly more big CDR3 similarity clusters than controls did. The count of PT1 expanded TCRs correlated positively with patch test score. No alteration of TCRs above 1 in 1000 frequency was seen with DPC sensitization.

The sequence was obtained from a middle-aged woman with alopecia areata. Some clones in this sample may be carry-over from other donors' samples. The genes are TRBV12-3 or TRBV12-4 and TRBJ2-1, with 13 positions matching TRBD2. Sample: whole blood, taken in connection with sensitization to the hapten diphenylcyclopropenone (DPC). CDR3 sequence: CASRIGTSGAVGQFF. The CDR3 DNA reads as TGTGCCAGCCGGATCGGGACTAGCGGGGCCGTGGGGCAGTTCTTC.